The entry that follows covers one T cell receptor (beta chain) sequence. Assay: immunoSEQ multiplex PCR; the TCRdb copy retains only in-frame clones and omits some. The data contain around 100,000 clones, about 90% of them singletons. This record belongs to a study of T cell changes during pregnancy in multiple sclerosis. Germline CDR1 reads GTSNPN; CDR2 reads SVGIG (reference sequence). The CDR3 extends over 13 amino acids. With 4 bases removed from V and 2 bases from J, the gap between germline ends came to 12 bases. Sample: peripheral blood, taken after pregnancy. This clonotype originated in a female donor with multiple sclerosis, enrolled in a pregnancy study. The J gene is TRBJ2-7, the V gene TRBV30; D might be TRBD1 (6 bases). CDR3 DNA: TGTGCCTGGACGACGACAGGAACCTACGAGCAGTACTTC. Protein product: CAWTTTGTYEQYF. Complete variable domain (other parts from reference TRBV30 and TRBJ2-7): SQTIHQWPATLVQPVGSPLSLECTVEGTSNPNLYWYRQAAGRGLQLLFYSVGIGQISSEVPQNLSASRPQDRQFILSSKKLLLSDSGFYLCAWTTTGTYEQYFGPGTRLTVT.